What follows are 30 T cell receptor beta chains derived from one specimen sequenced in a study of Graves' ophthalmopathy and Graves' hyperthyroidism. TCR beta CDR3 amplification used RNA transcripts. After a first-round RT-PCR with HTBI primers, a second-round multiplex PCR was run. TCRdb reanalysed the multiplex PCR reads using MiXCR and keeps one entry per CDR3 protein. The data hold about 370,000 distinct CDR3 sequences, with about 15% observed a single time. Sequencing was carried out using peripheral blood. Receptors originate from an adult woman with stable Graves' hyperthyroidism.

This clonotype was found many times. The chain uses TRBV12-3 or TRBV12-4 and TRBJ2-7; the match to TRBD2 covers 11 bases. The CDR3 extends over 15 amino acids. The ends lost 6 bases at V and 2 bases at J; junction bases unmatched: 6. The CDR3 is CASSLLGLAAYEQYF. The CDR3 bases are TGTGCCAGCAGCCTTTTGGGACTAGCGGCCTACGAGCAGTACTTC.

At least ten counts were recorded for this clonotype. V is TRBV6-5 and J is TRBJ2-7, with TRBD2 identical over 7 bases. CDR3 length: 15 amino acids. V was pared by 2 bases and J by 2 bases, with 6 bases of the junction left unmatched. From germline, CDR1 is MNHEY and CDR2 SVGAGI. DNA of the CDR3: TGTGCCAGCAGTTACAGTAGTCTAGCGGCCTACGAGCAGTACTTC. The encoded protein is CASSYSSLAAYEQYF.

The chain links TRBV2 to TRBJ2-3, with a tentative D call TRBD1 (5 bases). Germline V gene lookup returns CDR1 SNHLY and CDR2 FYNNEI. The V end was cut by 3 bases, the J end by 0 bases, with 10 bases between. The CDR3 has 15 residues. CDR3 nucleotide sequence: TGTGCCAGCAGTGACAGGGAATGGAGCACAGATACGCAGTATTTT. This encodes CASSDREWSTDTQYF.

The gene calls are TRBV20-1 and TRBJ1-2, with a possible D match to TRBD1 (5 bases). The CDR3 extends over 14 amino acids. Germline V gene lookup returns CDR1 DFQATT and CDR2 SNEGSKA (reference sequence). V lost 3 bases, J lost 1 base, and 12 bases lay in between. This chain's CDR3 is CSASNGALNYGYTF. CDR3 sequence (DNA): TGCAGTGCTAGTAACGGGGCACTTAACTATGGCTACACCTTC.

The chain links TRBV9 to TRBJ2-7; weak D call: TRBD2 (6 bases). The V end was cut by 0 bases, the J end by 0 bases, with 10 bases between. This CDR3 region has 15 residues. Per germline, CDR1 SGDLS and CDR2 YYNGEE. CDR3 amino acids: CASSVAEGTSYEQYF. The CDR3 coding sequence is TGTGCCAGCAGCGTAGCGGAGGGAACCTCCTACGAGCAGTACTTC.

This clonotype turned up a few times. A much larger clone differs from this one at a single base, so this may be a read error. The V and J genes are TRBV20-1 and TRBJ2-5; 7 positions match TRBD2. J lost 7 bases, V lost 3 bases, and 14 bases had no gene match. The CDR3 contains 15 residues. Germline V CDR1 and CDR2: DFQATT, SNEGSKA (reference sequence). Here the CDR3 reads CSASVVTGGRGTQYF. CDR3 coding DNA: TGCAGTGCTAGTGTGGTGACGGGAGGAAGAGGGACCCAGTACTTC.

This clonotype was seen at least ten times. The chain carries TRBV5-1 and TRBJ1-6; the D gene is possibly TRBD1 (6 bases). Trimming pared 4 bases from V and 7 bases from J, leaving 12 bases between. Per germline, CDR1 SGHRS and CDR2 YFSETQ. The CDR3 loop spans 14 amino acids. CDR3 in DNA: TGCGCCAGCAGCGAACAGGGTACAAATTCACCCCTCCACTTT. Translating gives CASSEQGTNSPLHF.

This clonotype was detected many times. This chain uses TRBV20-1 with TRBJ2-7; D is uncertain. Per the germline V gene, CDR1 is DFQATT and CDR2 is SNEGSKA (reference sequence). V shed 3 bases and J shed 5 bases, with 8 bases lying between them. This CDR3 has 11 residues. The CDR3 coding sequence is TGCAGTGCTAGGGTTGTTAACGAGCAGTACTTC. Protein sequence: CSARVVNEQYF.

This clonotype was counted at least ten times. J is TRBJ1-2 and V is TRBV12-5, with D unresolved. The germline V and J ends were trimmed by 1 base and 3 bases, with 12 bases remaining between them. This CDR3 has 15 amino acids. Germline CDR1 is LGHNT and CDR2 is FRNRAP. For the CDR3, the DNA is TGTGCTAGTGGTTTGGGAGGGCCGTTTGACTATGGCTACACCTTC. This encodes CASGLGGPFDYGYTF.

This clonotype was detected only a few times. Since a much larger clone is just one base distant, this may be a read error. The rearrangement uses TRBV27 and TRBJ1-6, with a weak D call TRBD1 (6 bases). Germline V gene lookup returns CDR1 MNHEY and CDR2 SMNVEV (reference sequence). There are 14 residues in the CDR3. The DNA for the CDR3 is TGTGCCAGCAGTTGGCAGGGGTCGGGGTCACACCTCCACTTT. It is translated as CASSWQGSGSHLHF.

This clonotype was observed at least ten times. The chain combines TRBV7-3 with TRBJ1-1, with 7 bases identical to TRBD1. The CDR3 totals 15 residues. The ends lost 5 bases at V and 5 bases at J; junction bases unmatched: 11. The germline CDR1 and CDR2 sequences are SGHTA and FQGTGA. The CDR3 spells CASSLLGAGGTEAFF. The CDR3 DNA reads TGTGCCAGCAGCCTCCTTGGGGCAGGGGGGACTGAAGCTTTCTTT.

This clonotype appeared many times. In DNA form, the CDR3 reads TGTGCCAGCAGCCAGAGACAGGGGTTGAGCTCTGGGGCCAACGTCCTGACTTTC. It codes for CASSQRQGLSSGANVLTF. The chain carries TRBV12-3 or TRBV12-4 and TRBJ2-6; 8 bases are a match to TRBD1. The CDR3 spans 18 residues. V lost 6 bases and J lost 0; bases outside the gene matches: 10.

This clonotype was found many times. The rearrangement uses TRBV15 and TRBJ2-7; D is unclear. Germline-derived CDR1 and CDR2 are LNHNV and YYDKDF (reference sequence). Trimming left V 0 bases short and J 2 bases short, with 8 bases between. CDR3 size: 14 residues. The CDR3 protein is CATSREHGPYEQYF. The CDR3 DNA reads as TGTGCCACCAGCAGAGAACACGGCCCCTACGAGCAGTACTTC.

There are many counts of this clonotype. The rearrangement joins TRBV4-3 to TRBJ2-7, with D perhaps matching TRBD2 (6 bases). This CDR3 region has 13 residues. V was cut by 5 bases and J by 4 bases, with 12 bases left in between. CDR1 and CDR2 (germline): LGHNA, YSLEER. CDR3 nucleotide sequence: TGCGCCAGCAGCAAAGGGGCGGGGTACGAGCAGTACTTC. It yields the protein CASSKGAGYEQYF.

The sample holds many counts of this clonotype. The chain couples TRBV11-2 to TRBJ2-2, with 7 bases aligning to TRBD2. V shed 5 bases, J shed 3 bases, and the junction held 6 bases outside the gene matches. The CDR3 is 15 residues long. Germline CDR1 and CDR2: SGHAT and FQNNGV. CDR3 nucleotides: TGTGCCAGCAGCGACTCAGGGAGGGACACCGGGGAGCTGTTTTTT. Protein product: CASSDSGRDTGELFF.

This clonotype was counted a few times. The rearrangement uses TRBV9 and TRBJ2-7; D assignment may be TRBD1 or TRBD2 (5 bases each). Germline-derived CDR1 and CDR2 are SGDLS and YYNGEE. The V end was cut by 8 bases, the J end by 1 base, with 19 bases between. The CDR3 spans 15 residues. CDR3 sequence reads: CASNVDGAASYEQYF. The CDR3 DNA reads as TGTGCCAGTAACGTCGACGGGGCCGCTTCCTACGAGCAGTACTTC.

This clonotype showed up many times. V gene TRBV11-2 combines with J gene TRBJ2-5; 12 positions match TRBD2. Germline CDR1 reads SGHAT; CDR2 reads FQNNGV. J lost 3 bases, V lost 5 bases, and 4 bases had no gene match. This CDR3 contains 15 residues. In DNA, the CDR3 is TGTGCCAGCAGCCTTCTAGCGGGAGGGAAAGAGACCCAGTACTTC. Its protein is CASSLLAGGKETQYF.

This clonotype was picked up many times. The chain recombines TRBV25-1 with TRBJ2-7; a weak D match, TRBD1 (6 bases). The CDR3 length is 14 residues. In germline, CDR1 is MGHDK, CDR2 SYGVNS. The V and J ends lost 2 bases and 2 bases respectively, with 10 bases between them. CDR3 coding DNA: TGTGCCAGCAGTGAAGAGGGGGTTACCTACGAGCAGTACTTC. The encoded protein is CASSEEGVTYEQYF.

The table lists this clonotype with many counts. The CDR3: CASRETAGPTGELFF. The CDR3 DNA reads TGTGCCAGCAGGGAAACAGCGGGTCCTACCGGGGAGCTGTTTTTT. This sequence joins TRBV12-3 or TRBV12-4 and TRBJ2-2; D perhaps matches TRBD2 (6 bases). The CDR3 extends over 15 amino acids. V was pared by 6 bases and J by 5 bases, with 16 bases between.

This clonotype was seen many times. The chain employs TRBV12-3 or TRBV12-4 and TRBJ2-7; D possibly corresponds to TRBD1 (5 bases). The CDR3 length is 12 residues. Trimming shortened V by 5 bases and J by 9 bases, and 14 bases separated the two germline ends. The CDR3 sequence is CASSNGPTGQYF. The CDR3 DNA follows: TGTGCCAGCAGTAACGGGCCTACAGGGCAGTACTTC.

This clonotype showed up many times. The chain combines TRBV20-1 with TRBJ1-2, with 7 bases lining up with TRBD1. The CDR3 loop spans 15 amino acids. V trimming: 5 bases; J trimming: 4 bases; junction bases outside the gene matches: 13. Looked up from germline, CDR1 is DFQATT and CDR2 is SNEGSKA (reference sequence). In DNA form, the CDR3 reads TGCAGTGCTGGAGGCCGGGACAGCCATTTCTATGGCTACACCTTC. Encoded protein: CSAGGRDSHFYGYTF.

DNA for the CDR3: TGCAGTGCACTGACAGGGGGCAATCAGCCCCAGCATTTT. Protein: CSALTGGNQPQHF. V and J are TRBV20-1 and TRBJ1-5, with 8 bases lining up with TRBD1. Germline V gives CDR1 DFQATT, CDR2 SNEGSKA (reference sequence). This CDR3 contains 13 residues. V was pared by 6 bases and J by 2 bases, with 3 bases of the junction left unmatched.

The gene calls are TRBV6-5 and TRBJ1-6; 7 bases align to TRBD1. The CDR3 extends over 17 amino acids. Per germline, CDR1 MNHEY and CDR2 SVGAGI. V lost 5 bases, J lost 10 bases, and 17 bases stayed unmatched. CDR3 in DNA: TGTGCCAGCAGTACCGACAGGGTGAGGTATAATTTCTCACCCCTCCACTTT. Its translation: CASSTDRVRYNFSPLHF.

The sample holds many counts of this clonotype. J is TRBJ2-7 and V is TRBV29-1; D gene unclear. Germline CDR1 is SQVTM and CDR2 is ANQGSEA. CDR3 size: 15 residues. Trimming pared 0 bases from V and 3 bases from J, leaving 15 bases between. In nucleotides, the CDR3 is TGCAGCGTTGAAGAAGATGGGCAGCGTGACTACGAGCAGTACTTC. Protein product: CSVEEDGQRDYEQYF.

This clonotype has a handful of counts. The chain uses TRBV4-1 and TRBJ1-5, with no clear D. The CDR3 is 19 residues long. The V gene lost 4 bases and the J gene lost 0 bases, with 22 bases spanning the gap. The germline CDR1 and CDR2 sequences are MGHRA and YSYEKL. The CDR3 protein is CASSLPLVGVDYSNQPQHF. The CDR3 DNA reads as TGCGCCAGCAGCCTTCCTTTGGTCGGGGTCGATTATAGCAATCAGCCCCAGCATTTT.

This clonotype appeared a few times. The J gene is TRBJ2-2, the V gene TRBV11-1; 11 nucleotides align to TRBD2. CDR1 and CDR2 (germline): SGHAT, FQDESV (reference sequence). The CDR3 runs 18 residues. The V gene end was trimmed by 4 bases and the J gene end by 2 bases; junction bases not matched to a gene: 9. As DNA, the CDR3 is TGTGCCAGCAGCTCTCTCTTGACTAGCGGGATAAACACCGGGGAGCTGTTTTTT. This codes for CASSSLLTSGINTGELFF.

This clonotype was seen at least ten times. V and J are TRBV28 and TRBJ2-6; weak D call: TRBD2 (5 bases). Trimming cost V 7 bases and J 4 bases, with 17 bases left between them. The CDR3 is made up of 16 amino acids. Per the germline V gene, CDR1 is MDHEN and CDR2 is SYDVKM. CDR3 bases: TGTGCCAGCACCCCTAACGAGGGTCAAGGGGCCAACGTCCTGACTTTC. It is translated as CASTPNEGQGANVLTF.

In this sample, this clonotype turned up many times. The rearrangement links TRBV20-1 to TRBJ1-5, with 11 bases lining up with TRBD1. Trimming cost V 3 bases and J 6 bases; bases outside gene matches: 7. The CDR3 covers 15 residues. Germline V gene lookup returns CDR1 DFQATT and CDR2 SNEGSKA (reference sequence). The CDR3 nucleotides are TGCAGTGCTAGTCTGGGACAGGGGGTTGCTCAGCCCCAGCATTTT. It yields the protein CSASLGQGVAQPQHF.

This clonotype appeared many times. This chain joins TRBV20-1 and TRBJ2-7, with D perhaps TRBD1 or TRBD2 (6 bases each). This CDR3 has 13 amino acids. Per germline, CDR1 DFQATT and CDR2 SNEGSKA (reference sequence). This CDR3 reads CSPRRGTDYEQYF. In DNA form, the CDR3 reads TGCAGCCCCCGGAGGGGGACTGACTACGAGCAGTACTTC.

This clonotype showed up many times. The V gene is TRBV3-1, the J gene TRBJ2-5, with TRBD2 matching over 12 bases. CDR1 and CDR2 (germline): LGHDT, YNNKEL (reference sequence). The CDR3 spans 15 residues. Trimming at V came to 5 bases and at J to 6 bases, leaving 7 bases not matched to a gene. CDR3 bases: TGTGCCAGCAGCACCCGGACTAGCGGGGTAAAGACCCAGTACTTC. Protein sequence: CASSTRTSGVKTQYF.